A selection of T cell receptor beta chains follows, all from one sample in a study of metastatic and nonmetastatic thyroid tumors. TCRdb reanalyzed the PCR reads with MiXCR. The sample holds around 30,000 clones, 15% to 20% seen once. The sample consisted of blood. The receptors here all came from a female donor with papillary thyroid cancer or a benign thyroid nodule (not recorded which). Some clones in this sample may be carry-over from other donors' samples. Both conserved end residues are part of each CDR3. Fields, in order: V gene, clone size, D gene, J gene, CDR3 DNA, CDR3 protein. The D gene is left open where the match is weak. A row's size may be missing; if present it is once, few, many or a size class.

TRBV20-1	many	.	TRBJ1-6	TGCAGTGCTAGAGATAGTAGTACCGGCGGGAATTCACCCCTCCACTTT	CSARDSSTGGNSPLHF
TRBV11-3	many	.	TRBJ2-1	TGTGCCAGCAGCTTAGAAGGTTTCAATGAGCAGTTCTTC	CASSLEGFNEQFF
TRBV28	few	.	TRBJ2-3	TGTGCCAGCAGTCTATCCCGACAGGCGTGGGGCACAGATACGCAGTATTTT	CASSLSRQAWGTDTQYF
TRBV19	many	.	TRBJ2-7	TGTGCCAGTAGTATTGAGGCGAATGGTTTCTACGAGCAGTACTTC	CASSIEANGFYEQYF
TRBV12-3/TRBV12-4	many	TRBD1	TRBJ2-2	TGTGCCAGCAGTACCGGGACAGTCTCCTTTGCCGGGGAGCTGTTTTTT	CASSTGTVSFAGELFF
TRBV11-2	.	.	TRBJ2-6	TGTGCCAGCAGCATACAGTTGTCTTGGGCCAACGTCCTGACTTTC	CASSIQLSWANVLTF
TRBV11-2	.	.	TRBJ1-1	TGTGCCAGCAGCTTGGGCAGGGGTGGCCGAATGAACACTGAAGCTTTCTTT	CASSLGRGGRMNTEAFF
TRBV19	many	TRBD2	TRBJ2-4	TGTGCCACCTGGACTAGCGATAAAAACATTCAGTACTTC	CATWTSDKNIQYF
TRBV20-1	many	TRBD2	TRBJ2-5	TGCAGTGCAAGAGCGGGAGGGCCAATGGAGACCCAGTACTTC	CSARAGGPMETQYF
TRBV12-3/TRBV12-4	few	.	TRBJ2-2	TGTGCCAGCAGCATTACAACGCGGGCCGGGGAGCTGTTTTTT	CASSITTRAGELFF
TRBV19	.	TRBD2	TRBJ2-1	TGTGCCAGTACCCTGACCCATTTAGCGGGGGCCCGATACAATGAGCAGTTCTTC	CASTLTHLAGARYNEQFF
TRBV5-1	many	TRBD2	TRBJ2-5	TGCGCCAGCAGCTTGGATACTAGCGGGGAGACCCAGTACTTC	CASSLDTSGETQYF
TRBV12-3/TRBV12-4	many	TRBD1	TRBJ1-5	TGTGCCAGCAGTTTCGGGACAGGGACTGGGCCCCAGCATTTT	CASSFGTGTGPQHF
TRBV20-1	many	.	TRBJ1-5	TGCAGTGCTAGAGCCAGCAATCAGCCCCAGCATTTT	CSARASNQPQHF
TRBV12-3/TRBV12-4	many	TRBD2	TRBJ2-1	TGTGCCAGCAGTAGGGCTGGCGGGGGGGCCAACAATGAGCAGTTCTTC	CASSRAGGGANNEQFF
TRBV19	many	.	TRBJ2-1	TGTGCCAGTAGTATAGGTCGTAATGAGCAGTTCTTC	CASSIGRNEQFF
TRBV30	many	TRBD2	TRBJ2-3	TGTGCCTGGAGTGTTATAGCGGGGTACACAGATACGCAGTATTTT	CAWSVIAGYTDTQYF
TRBV5-4	many	.	TRBJ2-7	TGTGCCAGCAGCTGCGAGGGCCTGGGGGAGCAGTACTTC	CASSCEGLGEQYF
TRBV10-2	many	.	TRBJ1-5	TGCGCCAGCAGTGTAGAACTATATCAGCCCCAGCATTTT	CASSVELYQPQHF
TRBV18	many	TRBD2	TRBJ2-2	TGTGCCAGCTCACCCGGACTAGCGGGAGTTGGCGGGGAGCTGTTTTTT	CASSPGLAGVGGELFF
TRBV2	many	TRBD1	TRBJ1-2	TGTGCCAGAAGCCCGACAGGGGGCGGCTATGGCTACACCTTC	CARSPTGGGYGYTF
TRBV5-1	many	TRBD1	TRBJ2-2	TGCGCCAGCAGCCCGGTCCAGACAGGGGGTCCCGGGGAGCTGTTTTTT	CASSPVQTGGPGELFF
TRBV5-4	.	.	TRBJ2-7	TGTGCCAGCAGCTTAGTACAGTGGGCACTAGACGAGCAGTACTTC	CASSLVQWALDEQYF
TRBV6-2/TRBV6-3	many	.	TRBJ1-1	TGTGCCAGCAGTTTACGCAGGGGGAACACTGAAGCTTTCTTT	CASSLRRGNTEAFF
TRBV4-2	many	.	TRBJ1-1	TGTGCCAGCAGCCAAGAAGGCGTGGCTGAAGCTTTCTTT	CASSQEGVAEAFF
TRBV6-2/TRBV6-3	medium-sized	TRBD1	TRBJ2-7	TGTGCCAGCAGTTACTCGGGGACAGGGGGTGCCGAGCAGTACTTC	CASSYSGTGGAEQYF
TRBV30	many	.	TRBJ1-2	TGTGCCTGGAGAGCGGCCGGGGACTATGGCTACACCTTC	CAWRAAGDYGYTF
TRBV30	many	.	TRBJ1-2	TGTGCCTGGAGTGTACAAGGGGGCTACACCTTC	CAWSVQGGYTF
TRBV6-5	many	TRBD2	TRBJ2-2	TGTGCCAGCAGCGTAATAGCGGGGGGACTAGCGGGGACCGGGGAGCTGTTTTTT	CASSVIAGGLAGTGELFF
TRBV9	many	TRBD1	TRBJ2-7	TGTGCCAGCAGCGTACAGGGACAGACGGGACCCTACGAGCAGTACTTC	CASSVQGQTGPYEQYF
TRBV6-2/TRBV6-3	medium-sized	.	TRBJ1-6	TGTGCCAGCATTAAGGACGGTGGGAATTCACCCCTCCACTTT	CASIKDGGNSPLHF
TRBV9	many	TRBD2	TRBJ2-7	TGTGCCAGCAGCGTAGGAGCGGGAGTCTACGAGCAGTACTTC	CASSVGAGVYEQYF
TRBV28	few	.	TRBJ1-2	TGTGCCAGCATCCCCCTCGACGGCGGAAACTATGGCTACACCTTC	CASIPLDGGNYGYTF
TRBV6-1	few	.	TRBJ2-1	TGTGCCAGCAGTGTTGGGGTTATCGGGAGCGGTGAGCAGTTCTTC	CASSVGVIGSGEQFF
TRBV20-1	.	TRBD2	TRBJ2-1	TGCAGTGCTAGAGGACTAGCGGGGCACAATGAGCAGTTCTTC	CSARGLAGHNEQFF
TRBV7-3	many	.	TRBJ2-2	TGTGCCAGCAGCCCAGGAGGGGGGGAGCTGTTTTTT	CASSPGGGELFF
TRBV6-2/TRBV6-3	medium-sized	TRBD1	TRBJ2-7	TGTGCCAGCAGCCTGGGACAGTTCTACGAGCAGTACTTC	CASSLGQFYEQYF
TRBV7-3	few	.	TRBJ2-3	TGTGCCAGCAGGTATGTAGGGGATACGCAGTATTTT	CASRYVGDTQYF
TRBV3-1	.	TRBD1	TRBJ1-2	TGTGCCAGCAGCCAAGATACAGGGGTTCGGAATGGCTACACCTTC	CASSQDTGVRNGYTF
TRBV4-1	.	.	TRBJ2-2	TGCGCCATCAGCCGTGGGCCTTCGTTATTCACCTGGGAGCTGTTTTTT	CAISRGPSLFTWELFF
TRBV7-3	many	.	TRBJ2-3	TGTGCCAGCAGCCGGGATGATTCAGATACGCAGTATTTT	CASSRDDSDTQYF
TRBV20-1	.	TRBD1	TRBJ2-5	TGCAGTGCTAGAGGGGACAGGGGTAAAGGGACCCAGTACTTC	CSARGDRGKGTQYF
TRBV7-2	many	.	TRBJ2-1	TGTGCCAGCAGCTTAAGGGGGGGCGGGGAGTTCTTC	CASSLRGGGEFF
TRBV11-1	many	.	TRBJ2-5	TGTGCCAGCAGCTCCAACAGGGTATCCGAGACCCAGTACTTC	CASSSNRVSETQYF
TRBV24-1	many	TRBD2	TRBJ2-1	TGTGCCACCAGTGATTTGTCCAGCGGGAGATTGTCGGGTGAGCAGTTCTTC	CATSDLSSGRLSGEQFF
TRBV11-3	.	.	TRBJ2-2	TGTGCCAGCAGCTTCCAGGGCAACACTGGGGAGCTGTTTTTT	CASSFQGNTGELFF
TRBV18	many	TRBD2	TRBJ2-7	TGTGCCAGCTCACCGAATAGCGGGAGTTACGAGCAGTACTTC	CASSPNSGSYEQYF
TRBV7-9	.	.	TRBJ1-1	TGTGCCAGCAGTTCATATGGGGAAGTTGAAGCTTTCTTT	CASSSYGEVEAFF
TRBV20-1	many	.	TRBJ1-1	TGCAGCCTGAGGGTTGGGTTGGGCACTGAAGCTTTCTTT	CSLRVGLGTEAFF
TRBV6-4	many	TRBD2	TRBJ2-3	TGTGCCAGCAGTGTTAATAGCGGGAGTACAGATACGCAGTATTTT	CASSVNSGSTDTQYF